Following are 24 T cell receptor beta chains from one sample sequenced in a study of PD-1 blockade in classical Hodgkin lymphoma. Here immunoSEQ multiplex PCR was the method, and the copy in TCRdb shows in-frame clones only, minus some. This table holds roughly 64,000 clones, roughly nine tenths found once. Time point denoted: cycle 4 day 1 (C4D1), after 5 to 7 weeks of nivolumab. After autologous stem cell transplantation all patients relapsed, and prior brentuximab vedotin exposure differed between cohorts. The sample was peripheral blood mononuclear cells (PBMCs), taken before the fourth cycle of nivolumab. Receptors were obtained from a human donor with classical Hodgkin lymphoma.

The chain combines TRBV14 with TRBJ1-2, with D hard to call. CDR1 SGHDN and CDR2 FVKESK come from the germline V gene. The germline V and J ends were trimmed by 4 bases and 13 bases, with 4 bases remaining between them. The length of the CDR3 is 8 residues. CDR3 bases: TGTGCCAGCAGCCGGCGCACCTTC. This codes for CASSRRTF.

The CDR3 sequence is CASSPAYLYGYTF. The CDR3 DNA sequence: TGTGCCAGCTCACCAGCTTATCTCTATGGCTACACCTTC. The J gene is TRBJ1-2, the V gene TRBV18; D uncertain. This CDR3 contains 13 residues. Per germline, CDR1 KGHSH and CDR2 LQKENI. Trimming took 2 bases from V and 4 from J, leaving 8 bases between them.

CDR3 amino acids: CAWSPQGFEQYF. Written as DNA, the CDR3 is TGTGCCTGGAGTCCACAGGGCTTTGAGCAGTACTTC. V and J are TRBV30 and TRBJ2-7, with D possibly matching TRBD1 (6 bases). The CDR3 consists of 12 residues. Trimming pared 2 bases from V and 7 bases from J, leaving 12 bases between. Germline assignment: CDR1 GTSNPN and CDR2 SVGIG (reference sequence).

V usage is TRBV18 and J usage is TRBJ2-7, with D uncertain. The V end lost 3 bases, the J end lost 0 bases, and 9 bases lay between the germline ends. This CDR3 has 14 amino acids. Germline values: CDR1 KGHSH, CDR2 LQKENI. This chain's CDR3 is CASSPATHSYEQYF. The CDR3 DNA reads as TGTGCCAGCTCACCCGCCACCCACTCCTACGAGCAGTACTTC.

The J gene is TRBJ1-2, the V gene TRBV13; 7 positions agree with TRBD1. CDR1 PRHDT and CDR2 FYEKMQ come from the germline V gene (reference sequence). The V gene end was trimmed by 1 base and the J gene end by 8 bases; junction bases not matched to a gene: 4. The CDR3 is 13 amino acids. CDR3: CASSLDTGEGYTF. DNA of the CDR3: TGTGCCAGCAGCTTAGATACAGGGGAGGGCTACACCTTC.

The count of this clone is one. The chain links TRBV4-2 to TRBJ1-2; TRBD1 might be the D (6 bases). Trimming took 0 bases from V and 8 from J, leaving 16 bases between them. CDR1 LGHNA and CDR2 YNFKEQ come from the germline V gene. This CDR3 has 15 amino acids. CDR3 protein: CASSQERQGPRGYTF. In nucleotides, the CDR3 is TGTGCCAGCAGCCAAGAGCGTCAGGGGCCTAGGGGCTACACCTTC.

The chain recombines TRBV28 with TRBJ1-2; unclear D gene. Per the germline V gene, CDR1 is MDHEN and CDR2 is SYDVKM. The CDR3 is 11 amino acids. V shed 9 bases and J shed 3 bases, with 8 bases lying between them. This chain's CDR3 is CASGEDYGYTF. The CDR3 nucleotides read TGTGCCAGTGGGGAGGACTATGGCTACACCTTC.

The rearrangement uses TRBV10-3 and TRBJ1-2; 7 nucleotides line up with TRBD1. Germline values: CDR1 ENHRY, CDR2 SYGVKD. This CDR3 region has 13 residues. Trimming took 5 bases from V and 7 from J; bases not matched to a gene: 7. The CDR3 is CAISQDRLGGYTF. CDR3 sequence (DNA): TGTGCCATCAGTCAGGACAGGTTAGGTGGCTACACCTTC.

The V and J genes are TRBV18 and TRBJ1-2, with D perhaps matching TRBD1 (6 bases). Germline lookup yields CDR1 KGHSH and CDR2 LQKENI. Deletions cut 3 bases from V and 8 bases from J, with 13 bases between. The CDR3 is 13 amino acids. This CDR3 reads CASSPDRLNGYTF. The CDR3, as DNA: TGTGCCAGCTCACCTGACAGGCTCAACGGCTACACCTTC.

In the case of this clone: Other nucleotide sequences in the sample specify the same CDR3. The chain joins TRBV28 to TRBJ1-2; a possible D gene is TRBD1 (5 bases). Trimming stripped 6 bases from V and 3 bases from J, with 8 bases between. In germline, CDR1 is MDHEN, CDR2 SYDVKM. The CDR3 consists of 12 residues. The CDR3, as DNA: TGTGCCAGCAGCTTAGGGGACTATGGCTACACCTTC. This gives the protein CASSLGDYGYTF.

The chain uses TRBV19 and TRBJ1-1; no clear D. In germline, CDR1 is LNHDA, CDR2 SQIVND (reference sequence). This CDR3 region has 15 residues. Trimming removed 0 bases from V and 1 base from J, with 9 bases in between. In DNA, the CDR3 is TGTGCCAGTAGTATAGAAGGGTTTTGGAACACTGAAGCTTTCTTT. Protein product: CASSIEGFWNTEAFF.

The CDR3 sequence is CASSVSSSSYNSPLHF. In nucleotides, the CDR3 is TGTGCCAGCAGTGTTTCCTCGAGCTCCTATAATTCACCCCTCCACTTT. The V gene is TRBV6-1, the J gene TRBJ1-6, with D uncertain. The ends were cut back, 4 bases at V and 0 bases at J, with 10 bases in the middle. Germline values: CDR1 MNHNS, CDR2 SASEGT. The CDR3 consists of 16 residues.

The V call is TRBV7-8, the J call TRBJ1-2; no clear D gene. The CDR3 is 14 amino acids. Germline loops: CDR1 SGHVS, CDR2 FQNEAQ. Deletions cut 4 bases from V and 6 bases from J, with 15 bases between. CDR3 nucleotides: TGTGCCAGCAGCTACGGGCCGAAGGCCAATGGCTACACCTTC. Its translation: CASSYGPKANGYTF. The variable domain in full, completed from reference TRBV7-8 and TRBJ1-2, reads GAGVSQSPRYKVAKRGQDVALRCDPISGHVSLFWYQQALGQGPEFLTYFQNEAQLDKSGLPSDRFFAERPEGSVSTLKIQRTQQEDSAVYLCASSYGPKANGYTFGSGTRLTVV.

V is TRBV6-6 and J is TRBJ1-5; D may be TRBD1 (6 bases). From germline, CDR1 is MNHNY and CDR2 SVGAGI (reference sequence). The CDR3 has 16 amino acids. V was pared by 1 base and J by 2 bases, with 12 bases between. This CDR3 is CASSYWDIGGNQPQHF. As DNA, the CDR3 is TGTGCCAGCAGTTACTGGGACATCGGGGGCAATCAGCCCCAGCATTTT.

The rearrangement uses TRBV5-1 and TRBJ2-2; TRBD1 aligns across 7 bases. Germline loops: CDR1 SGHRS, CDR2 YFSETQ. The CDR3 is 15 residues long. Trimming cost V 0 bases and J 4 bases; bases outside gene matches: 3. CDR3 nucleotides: TGCGCCAGCAGCTTGGAGGGGGCGAGCACCGGGGAGCTGTTTTTT. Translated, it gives CASSLEGASTGELFF.

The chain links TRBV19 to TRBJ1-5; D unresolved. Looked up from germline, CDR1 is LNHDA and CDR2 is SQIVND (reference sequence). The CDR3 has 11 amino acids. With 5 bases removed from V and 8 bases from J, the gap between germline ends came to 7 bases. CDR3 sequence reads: CASSRGKPQHF. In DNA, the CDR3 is TGTGCCAGTAGTCGAGGGAAGCCCCAGCATTTT. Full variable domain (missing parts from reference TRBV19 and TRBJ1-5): DGGITQSPKYLFRKEGQNVTLSCEQNLNHDAMYWYRQDPGQGLRLIYYSQIVNDFQKGDIAEGYSVSREKKESFPLTVTSAQKNPTAFYLCASSRGKPQHFGDGTRLSIL.

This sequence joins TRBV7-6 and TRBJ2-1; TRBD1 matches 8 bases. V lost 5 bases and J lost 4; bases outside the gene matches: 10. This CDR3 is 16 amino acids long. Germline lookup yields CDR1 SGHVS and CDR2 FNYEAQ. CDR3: CASSLGQDKLYNEQFF. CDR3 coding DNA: TGTGCCAGCAGCCTGGGACAGGACAAACTTTACAATGAGCAGTTCTTC.

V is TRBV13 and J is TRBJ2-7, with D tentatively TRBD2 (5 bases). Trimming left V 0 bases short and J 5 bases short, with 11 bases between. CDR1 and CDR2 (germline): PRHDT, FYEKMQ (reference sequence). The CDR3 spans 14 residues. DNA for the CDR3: TGTGCCAGCAGCTTAGGCTGGCCGGGGAACGAGCAGTACTTC. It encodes CASSLGWPGNEQYF.

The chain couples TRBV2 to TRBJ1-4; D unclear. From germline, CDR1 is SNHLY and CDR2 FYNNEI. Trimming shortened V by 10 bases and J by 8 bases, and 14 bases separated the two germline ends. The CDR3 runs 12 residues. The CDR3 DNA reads TGTGCCAACTACATAAGAGGGGAAAAACTGTTTTTT. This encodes CANYIRGEKLFF.

CDR3 DNA: TGTGCCAGCAGTTTCGTAATGGACAGGTATAGCAATCAGCCCCAGCATTTT. This translates into CASSFVMDRYSNQPQHF. The chain is built from TRBV28 and TRBJ1-5, with 7 bases identical to TRBD1. Germline lookup yields CDR1 MDHEN and CDR2 SYDVKM. After removal of 3 bases from V and 0 bases from J, the junction contained 8 bases not matched to a gene. The length of the CDR3 is 17 residues.

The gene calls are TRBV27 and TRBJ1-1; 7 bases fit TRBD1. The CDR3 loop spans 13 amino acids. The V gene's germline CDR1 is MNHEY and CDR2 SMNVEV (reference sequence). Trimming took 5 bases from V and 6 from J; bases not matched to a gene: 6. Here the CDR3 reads CASSTGTASEAFF. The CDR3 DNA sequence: TGTGCCAGCAGTACCGGGACAGCCTCTGAAGCTTTCTTT.

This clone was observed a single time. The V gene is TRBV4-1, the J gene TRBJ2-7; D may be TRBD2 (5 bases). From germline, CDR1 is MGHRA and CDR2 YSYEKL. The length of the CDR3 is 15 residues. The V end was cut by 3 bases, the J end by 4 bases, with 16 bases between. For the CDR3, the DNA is TGCGCCAGCAGCCAGCTGCCGGGGTTCTCTTACGAGCAGTACTTC. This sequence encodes CASSQLPGFSYEQYF.

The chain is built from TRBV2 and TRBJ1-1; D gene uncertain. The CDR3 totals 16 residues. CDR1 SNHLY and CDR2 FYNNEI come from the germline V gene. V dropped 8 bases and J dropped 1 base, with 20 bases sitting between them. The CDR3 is CASGIGDPYGNTEAFF. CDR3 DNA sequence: TGTGCCAGCGGTATTGGGGATCCCTACGGGAACACTGAAGCTTTCTTT.

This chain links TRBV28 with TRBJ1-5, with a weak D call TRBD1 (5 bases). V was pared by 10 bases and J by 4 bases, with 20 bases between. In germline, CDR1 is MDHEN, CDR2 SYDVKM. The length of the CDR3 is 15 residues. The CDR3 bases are TGTGCCATCGCCCGTCGAGCTGGGGCTAATCAGCCCCAGCATTTT. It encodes CAIARRAGANQPQHF.